This T cell receptor (beta chain) came from a study of blood T cell repertoires in COVID-19. Measured with immunoSEQ multiplex PCR; TCRdb has only the in-frame clones, and not every one. The data show roughly 120,000 clones, 70% to 90% seen once. The CDR3 length is 15 residues. From germline, CDR1 is KGHDR and CDR2 SFDVKD. V lost 4 bases to trimming and J lost 4 bases, with 14 bases between them. This clone appeared once. The chain employs TRBV24-1 and TRBJ2-3, with a possible D match to TRBD2 (6 bases). The source of this sequence is a man aged 70-80 years who had recovered from COVID-19. Sequencing was carried out using peripheral blood. CDR3 in amino acids: CATSDGGRAADTQYF. In nucleotides, the CDR3 is TGTGCCACCAGTGACGGGGGACGGGCGGCAGATACGCAGTATTTT.